The clone carrying this T cell receptor beta chain was counted at least ten times. Its target is not known. The data stem from a study of T cell repertoires in cytomegalovirus infection. The germline gives CDR1 SGHDN, CDR2 FVKESK. The ends were cut back, 1 base at V and 3 bases at J, with 15 bases in the middle. The CDR3 has 16 residues. MiXCR, run by TCRdb on the reads, gives a single entry per CDR3 protein. The table records approximately 220,000 distinct CDR3 sequences, about 38% of them present only once. The chain combines TRBV14 with TRBJ2-5; maybe TRBD2 (6 bases). The sequence came from a human donor in good health (CMV status not recorded). Some clones in this sample may be carry-over from other donors' samples. The sequenced sample was CD8+ T cells from cultured PBMCs, obtained from culture after CMV antigen stimulation. CDR3 nucleotides: TGTGCCAGCAGCCAAGGACAAGCGGGTAGAAAAGAGACCCAGTACTTC. This encodes CASSQGQAGRKETQYF.